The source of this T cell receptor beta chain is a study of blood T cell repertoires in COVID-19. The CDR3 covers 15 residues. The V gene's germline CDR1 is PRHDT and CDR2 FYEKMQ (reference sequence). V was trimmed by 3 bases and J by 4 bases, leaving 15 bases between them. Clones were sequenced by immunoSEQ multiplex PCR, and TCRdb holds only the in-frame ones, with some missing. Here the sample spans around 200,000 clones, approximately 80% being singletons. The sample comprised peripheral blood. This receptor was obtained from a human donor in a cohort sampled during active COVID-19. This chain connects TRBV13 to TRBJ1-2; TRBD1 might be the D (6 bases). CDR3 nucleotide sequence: TGTGCCAGCAGCTTTAGTCTGGACAGCTTCTATGGCTACACCTTC. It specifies CASSFSLDSFYGYTF.